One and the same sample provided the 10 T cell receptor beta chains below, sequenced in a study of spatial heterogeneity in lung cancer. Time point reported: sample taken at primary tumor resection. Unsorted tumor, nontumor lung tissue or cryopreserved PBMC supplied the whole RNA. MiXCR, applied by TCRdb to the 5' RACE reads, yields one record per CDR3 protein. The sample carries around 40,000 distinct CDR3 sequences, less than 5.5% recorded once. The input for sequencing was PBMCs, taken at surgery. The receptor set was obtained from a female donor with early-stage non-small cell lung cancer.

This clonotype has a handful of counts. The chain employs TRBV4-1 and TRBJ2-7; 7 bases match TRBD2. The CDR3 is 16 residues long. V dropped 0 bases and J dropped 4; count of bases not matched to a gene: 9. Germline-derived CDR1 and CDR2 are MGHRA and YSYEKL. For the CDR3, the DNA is TGCGCCAGCAGCCAAGAGACGGCCAGGGAGGGATACGAGCAGTACTTC. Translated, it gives CASSQETAREGYEQYF.

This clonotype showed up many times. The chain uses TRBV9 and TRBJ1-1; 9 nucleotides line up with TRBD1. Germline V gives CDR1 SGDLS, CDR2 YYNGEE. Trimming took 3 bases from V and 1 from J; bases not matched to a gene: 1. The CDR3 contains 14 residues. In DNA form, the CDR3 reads TGTGCCAGCAGCGGGGGACAGGGGAACACTGAAGCTTTCTTT. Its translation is CASSGGQGNTEAFF.

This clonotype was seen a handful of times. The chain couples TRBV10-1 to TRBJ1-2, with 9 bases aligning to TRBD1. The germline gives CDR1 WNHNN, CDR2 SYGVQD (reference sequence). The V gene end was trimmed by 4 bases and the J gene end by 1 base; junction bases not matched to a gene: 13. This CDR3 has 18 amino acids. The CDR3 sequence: CASSGFPDRGRGNYGYTF. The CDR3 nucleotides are TGCGCCAGCAGTGGGTTCCCGGACAGGGGCCGGGGTAACTATGGCTACACCTTC.

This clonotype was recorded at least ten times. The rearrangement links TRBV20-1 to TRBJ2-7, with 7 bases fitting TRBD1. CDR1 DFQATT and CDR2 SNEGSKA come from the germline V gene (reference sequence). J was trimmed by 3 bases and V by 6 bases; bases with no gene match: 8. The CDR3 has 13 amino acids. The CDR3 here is CSALDRVSYEQYF. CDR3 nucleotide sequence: TGCAGTGCGCTCGACAGGGTGAGCTACGAGCAGTACTTC.

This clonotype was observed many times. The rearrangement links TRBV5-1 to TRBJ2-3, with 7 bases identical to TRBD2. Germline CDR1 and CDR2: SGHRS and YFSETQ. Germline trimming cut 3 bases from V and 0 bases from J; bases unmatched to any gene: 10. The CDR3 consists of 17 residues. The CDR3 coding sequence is TGCGCCAGCAGCTGGCCCATTGGCGGGGGAAGCACAGATACGCAGTATTTT. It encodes CASSWPIGGGSTDTQYF.

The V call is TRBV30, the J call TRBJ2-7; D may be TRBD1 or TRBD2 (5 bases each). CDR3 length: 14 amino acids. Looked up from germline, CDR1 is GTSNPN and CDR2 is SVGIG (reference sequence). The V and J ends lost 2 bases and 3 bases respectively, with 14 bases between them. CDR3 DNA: TGTGCCTGGAGTCCGGGACGGCGAGGCTACGAGCAGTACTTC. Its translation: CAWSPGRRGYEQYF.

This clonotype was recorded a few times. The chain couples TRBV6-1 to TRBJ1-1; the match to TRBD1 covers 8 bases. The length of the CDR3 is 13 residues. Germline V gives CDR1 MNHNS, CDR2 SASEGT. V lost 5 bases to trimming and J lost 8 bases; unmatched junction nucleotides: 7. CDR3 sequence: CASSRTGLTEAFF. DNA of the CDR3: TGTGCCAGCAGTCGGACAGGGTTGACGGAAGCTTTCTTT.

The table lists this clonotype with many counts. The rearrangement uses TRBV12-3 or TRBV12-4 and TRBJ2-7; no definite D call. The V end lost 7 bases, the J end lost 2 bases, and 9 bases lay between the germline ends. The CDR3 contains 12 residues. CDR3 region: CASKGRTYEQYF. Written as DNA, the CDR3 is TGTGCCAGCAAGGGTCGGACCTACGAGCAGTACTTC.

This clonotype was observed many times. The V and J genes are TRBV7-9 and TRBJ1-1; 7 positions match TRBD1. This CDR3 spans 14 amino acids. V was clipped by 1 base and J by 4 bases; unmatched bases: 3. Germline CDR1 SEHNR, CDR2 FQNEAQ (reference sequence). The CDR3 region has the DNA TGTGCCAGCAGCTTAGAGTCAGGGGGCACTGAAGCTTTCTTT. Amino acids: CASSLESGGTEAFF.

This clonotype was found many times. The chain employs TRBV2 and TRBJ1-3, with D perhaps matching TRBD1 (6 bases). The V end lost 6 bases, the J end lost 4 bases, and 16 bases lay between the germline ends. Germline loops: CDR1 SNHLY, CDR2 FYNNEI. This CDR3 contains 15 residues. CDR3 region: CASSATGPHGNTIYF. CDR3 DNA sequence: TGTGCCAGCAGCGCTACAGGGCCCCACGGAAACACCATATATTTT. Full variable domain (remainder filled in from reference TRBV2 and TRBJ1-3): EPEVTQTPSHQVTQMGQEVILRCVPISNHLYFYWYRQILGQKVEFLVSFYNNEISEKSEIFDDQFSVERPDGSNFTLKIRSTKLEDSAMYFCASSATGPHGNTIYFGEGSWLTVV.